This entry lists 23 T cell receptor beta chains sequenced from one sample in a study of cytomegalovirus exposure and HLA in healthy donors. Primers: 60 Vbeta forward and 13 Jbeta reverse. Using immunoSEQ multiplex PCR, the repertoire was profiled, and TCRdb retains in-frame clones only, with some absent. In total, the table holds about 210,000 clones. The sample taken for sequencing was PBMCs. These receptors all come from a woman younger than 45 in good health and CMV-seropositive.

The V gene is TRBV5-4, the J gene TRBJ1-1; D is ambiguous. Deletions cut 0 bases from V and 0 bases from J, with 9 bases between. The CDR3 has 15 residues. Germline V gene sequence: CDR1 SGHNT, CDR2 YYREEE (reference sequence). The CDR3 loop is CASSLEAGMNTEAFF. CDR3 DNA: TGTGCCAGCAGCTTGGAGGCGGGGATGAACACTGAAGCTTTCTTT.

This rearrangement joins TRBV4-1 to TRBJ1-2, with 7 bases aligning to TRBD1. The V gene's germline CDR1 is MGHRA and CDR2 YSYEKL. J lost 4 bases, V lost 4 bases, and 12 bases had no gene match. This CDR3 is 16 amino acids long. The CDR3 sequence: CASSPGQAHRIYGYTF. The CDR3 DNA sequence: TGCGCCAGCAGCCCAGGACAGGCCCACCGAATCTATGGCTACACCTTC.

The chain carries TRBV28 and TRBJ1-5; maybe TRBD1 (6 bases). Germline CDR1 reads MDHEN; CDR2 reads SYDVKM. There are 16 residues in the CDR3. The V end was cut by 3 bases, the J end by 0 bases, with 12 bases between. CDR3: CASSLGGPDSNQPQHF. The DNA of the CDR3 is TGTGCCAGCAGTTTGGGGGGGCCGGATAGCAATCAGCCCCAGCATTTT.

The CDR3 coding sequence is TGTGCCAGCAGGGCCGGGACAGCATCCTACAATGAGCAGTTCTTC. It encodes CASRAGTASYNEQFF. V and J are TRBV6-1 and TRBJ2-1; 7 nucleotides line up with TRBD1. Per germline, CDR1 MNHNS and CDR2 SASEGT. This CDR3 spans 15 amino acids. V was pared by 6 bases and J by 1 base, with 6 bases of the junction left unmatched.

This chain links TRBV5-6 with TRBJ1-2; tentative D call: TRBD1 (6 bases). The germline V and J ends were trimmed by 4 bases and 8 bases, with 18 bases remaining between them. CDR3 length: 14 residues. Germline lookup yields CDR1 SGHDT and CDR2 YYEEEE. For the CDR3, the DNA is TGTGCCAGCAGCCCGCCGCGGGGGGCAGAAGGCTACACCTTC. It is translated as CASSPPRGAEGYTF.

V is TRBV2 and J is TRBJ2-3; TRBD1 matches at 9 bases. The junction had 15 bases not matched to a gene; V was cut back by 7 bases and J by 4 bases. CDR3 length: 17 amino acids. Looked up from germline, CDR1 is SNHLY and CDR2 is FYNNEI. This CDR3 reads CASTVSHTGGASDTQYF. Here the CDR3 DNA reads TGTGCCAGCACCGTGTCCCACACAGGGGGCGCGTCAGATACGCAGTATTTT.

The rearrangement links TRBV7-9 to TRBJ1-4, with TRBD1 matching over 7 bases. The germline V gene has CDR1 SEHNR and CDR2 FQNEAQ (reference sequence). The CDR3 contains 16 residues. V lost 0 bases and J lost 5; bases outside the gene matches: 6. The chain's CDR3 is CASSLAQGGWNEKLFF. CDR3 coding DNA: TGTGCCAGCAGCTTAGCTCAGGGGGGCTGGAATGAAAAACTGTTTTTT.

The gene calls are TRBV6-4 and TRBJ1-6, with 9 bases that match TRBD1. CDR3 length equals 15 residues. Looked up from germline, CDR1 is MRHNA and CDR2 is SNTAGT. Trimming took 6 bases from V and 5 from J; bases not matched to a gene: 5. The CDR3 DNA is TGTGCCAGCAGATTAACAGGGGGCGATAATTCACCCCTCCACTTT. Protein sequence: CASRLTGGDNSPLHF.

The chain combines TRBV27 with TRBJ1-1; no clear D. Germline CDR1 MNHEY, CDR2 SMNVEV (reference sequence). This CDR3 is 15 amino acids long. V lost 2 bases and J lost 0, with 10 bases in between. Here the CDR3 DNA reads TGTGCCAGCAGTTTAGTCGCAGTTATGAACACTGAAGCTTTCTTT. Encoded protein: CASSLVAVMNTEAFF.

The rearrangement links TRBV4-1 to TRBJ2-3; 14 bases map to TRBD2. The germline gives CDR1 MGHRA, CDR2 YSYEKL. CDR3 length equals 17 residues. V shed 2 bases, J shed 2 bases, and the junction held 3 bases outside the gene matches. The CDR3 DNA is TGCGCCAGCAGCCAACCGACTAGCGGGGGGGCCACAGATACGCAGTATTTT. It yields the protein CASSQPTSGGATDTQYF.

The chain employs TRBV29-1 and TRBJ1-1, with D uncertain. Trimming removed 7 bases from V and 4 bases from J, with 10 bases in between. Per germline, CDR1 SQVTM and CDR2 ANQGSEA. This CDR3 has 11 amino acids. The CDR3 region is CSGSSSTEAFF. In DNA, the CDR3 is TGCAGCGGGTCAAGTAGCACTGAAGCTTTCTTT.

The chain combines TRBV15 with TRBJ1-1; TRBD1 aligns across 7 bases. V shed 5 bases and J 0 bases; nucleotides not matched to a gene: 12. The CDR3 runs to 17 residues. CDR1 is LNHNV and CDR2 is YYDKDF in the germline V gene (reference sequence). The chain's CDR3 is CATSSRTGGVVNTEAFF. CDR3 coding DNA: TGTGCCACCAGCTCCCGGACAGGAGGGGTAGTGAACACTGAAGCTTTCTTT. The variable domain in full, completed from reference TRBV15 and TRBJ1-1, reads DAMVIQNPRYQVTQFGKPVTLSCSQTLNHNVMYWYQQKSSQAPKLLFHYYDKDFNNEADTPDNFQSRRPNTSFCFLDIRSPGLGDTAMYLCATSSRTGGVVNTEAFFGQGTRLTVV.

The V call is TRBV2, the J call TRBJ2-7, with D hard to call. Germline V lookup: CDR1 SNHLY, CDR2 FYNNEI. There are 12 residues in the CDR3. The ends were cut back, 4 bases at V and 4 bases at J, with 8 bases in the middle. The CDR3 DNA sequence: TGTGCCAGCAGTGTTATGGCTTACGAGCAGTACTTC. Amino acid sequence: CASSVMAYEQYF.

CDR3 sequence (DNA): TGTGCCAGCAGCTTAAGGGGGCAGGCAACTAATGAAAAACTGTTTTTT. Amino acids: CASSLRGQATNEKLFF. This sequence joins TRBV5-5 and TRBJ1-4; TRBD1 matches at 7 bases. This CDR3 spans 16 amino acids. CDR1 is SGHKS, CDR2 YYEKEE, per germline (reference sequence). V dropped 2 bases and J dropped 0; count of bases not matched to a gene: 4.

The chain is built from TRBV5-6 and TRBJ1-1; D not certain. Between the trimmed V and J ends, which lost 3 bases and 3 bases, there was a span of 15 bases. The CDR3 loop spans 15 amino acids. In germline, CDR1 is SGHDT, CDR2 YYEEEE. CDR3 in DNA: TGTGCCAGCAGCTCTCCGGGAAATTTGGACACTGAAGCTTTCTTT. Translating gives CASSSPGNLDTEAFF.

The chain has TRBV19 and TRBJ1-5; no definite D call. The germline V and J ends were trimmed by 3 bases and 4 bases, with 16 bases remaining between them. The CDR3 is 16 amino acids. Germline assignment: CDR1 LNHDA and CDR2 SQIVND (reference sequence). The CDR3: CASSIFDLRGNQPQHF. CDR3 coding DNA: TGTGCCAGTAGTATTTTCGATTTGAGAGGGAATCAGCCCCAGCATTTT.

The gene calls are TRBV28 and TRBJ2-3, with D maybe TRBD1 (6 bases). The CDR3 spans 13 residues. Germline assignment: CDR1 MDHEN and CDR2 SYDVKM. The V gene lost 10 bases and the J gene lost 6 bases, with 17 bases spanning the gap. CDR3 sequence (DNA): TGTGCCACCGTGGTGGGGGCGACTGATACGCAGTATTTT. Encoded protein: CATVVGATDTQYF. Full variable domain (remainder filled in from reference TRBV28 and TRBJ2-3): DVKVTQSSRYLVKRTGEKVFLECVQDMDHENMFWYRQDPGLGLRLIYFSYDVKMKEKGDIPEGYSVSREKKERFSLILESASTNQTSMYLCATVVGATDTQYFGPGTRLTVL.

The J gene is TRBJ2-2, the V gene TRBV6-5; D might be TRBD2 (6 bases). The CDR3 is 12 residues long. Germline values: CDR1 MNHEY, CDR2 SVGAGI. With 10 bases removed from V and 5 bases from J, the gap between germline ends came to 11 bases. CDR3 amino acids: CATFGGTGELFF. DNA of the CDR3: TGTGCCACCTTCGGGGGTACCGGGGAGCTGTTTTTT.

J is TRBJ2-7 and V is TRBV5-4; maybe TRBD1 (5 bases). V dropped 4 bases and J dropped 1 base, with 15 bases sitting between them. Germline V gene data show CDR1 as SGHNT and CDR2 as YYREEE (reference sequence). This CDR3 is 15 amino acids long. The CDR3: CASSVTVTSSYEQYF. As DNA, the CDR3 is TGTGCCAGCAGCGTGACAGTCACGTCTTCCTACGAGCAGTACTTC.

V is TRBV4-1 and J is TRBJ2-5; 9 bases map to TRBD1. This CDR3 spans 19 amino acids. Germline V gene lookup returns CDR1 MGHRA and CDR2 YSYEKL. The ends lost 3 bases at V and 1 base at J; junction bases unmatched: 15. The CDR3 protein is CASSQSTGGGLIVQETQYF. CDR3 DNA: TGCGCCAGCAGCCAGTCTACAGGGGGCGGTTTGATAGTCCAAGAGACCCAGTACTTC.

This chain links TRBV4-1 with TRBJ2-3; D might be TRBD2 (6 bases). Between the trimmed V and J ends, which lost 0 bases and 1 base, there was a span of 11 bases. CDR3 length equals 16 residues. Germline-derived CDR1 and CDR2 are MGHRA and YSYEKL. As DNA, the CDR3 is TGCGCCAGCAGCCAAGAGACTAGTTCGGGCACAGATACGCAGTATTTT. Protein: CASSQETSSGTDTQYF.

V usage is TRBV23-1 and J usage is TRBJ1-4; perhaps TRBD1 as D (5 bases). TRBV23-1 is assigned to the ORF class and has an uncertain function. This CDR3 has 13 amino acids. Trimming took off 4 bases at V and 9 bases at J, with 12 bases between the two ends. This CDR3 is CASSRQGRKKLFF. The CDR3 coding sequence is TGCGCCAGCAGTCGGCAGGGAAGAAAAAAACTGTTTTTT.

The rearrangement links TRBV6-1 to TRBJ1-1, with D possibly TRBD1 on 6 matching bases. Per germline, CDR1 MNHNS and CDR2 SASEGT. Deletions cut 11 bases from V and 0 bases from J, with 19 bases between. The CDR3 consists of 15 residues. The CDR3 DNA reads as TGTGCCGCAGCCCGACAGGTCAACATGAACACTGAAGCTTTCTTT. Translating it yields CAAARQVNMNTEAFF.